This T cell receptor beta chain came from a study of blood T cell repertoires in COVID-19. The overall study: PBMCs, B-cell-depleted T cells, or T cells were the source of the cDNA or gDNA that made up the material.

Per the study methods: Reference gene primer amplification gave nucleated cell count estimates. Profiled with immunoSEQ multiplex PCR; TCRdb holds only in-frame clones, not every one. V, J and clone size derive from that table, while D and trimming were established from the DNA sequence. The repertoire holds under 300,000 clones, with around 86% as singletons. This CDR3 comprises 20 residues. Per germline, CDR1 MGHRA and CDR2 YSYEKL. The ends were cut back, 3 bases at V and 0 bases at J, with 21 bases in the middle. The gene calls are TRBV4-1 and TRBJ2-6; D is possibly TRBD1 (7 bases). The sequence was obtained from a woman aged 60-75 years with active or convalescent COVID-19. The sequencing sample was made of peripheral blood. CDR3: CASSQSYSGGISSGANVLTF. For the CDR3, the DNA is TGCGCCAGCAGCCAGTCCTATTCAGGGGGGATCAGCTCTGGGGCCAACGTCCTGACTTTC.